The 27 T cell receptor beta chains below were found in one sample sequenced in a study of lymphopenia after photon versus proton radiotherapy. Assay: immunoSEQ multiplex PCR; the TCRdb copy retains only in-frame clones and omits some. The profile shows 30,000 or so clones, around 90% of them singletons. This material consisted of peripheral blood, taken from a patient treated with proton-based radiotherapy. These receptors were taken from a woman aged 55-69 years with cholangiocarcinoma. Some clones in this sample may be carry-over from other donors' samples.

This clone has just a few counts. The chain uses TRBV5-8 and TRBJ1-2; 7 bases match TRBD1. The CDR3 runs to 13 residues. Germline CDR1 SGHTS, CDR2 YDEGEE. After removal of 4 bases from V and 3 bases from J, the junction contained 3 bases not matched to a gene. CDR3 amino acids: CASSHDRDYGYTF. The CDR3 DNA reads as TGTGCCAGCAGCCACGACAGGGACTATGGCTACACCTTC. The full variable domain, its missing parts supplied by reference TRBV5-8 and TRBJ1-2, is EAGVTQSPTHLIKTRGQQATLRCSPISGHTSVYWYQQALGLGLQFLLWYDEGEERNRGNFPPRFSGRQFPNYSSELNVNALELEDSALYLCASSHDRDYGYTFGSGTRLTVV.

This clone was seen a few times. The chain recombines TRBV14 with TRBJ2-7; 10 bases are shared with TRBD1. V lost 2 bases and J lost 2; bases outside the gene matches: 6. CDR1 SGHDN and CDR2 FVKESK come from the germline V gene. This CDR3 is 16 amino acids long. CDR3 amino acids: CASSQFAGTGAYEQYF. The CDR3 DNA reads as TGTGCCAGCAGCCAATTCGCGGGGACAGGGGCCTACGAGCAGTACTTC.

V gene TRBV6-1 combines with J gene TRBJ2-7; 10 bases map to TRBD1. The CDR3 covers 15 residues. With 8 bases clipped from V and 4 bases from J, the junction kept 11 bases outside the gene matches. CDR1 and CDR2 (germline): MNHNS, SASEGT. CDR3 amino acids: CASSPRTGGMYEQYF. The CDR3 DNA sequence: TGTGCCAGCTCCCCGAGGACAGGGGGTATGTACGAGCAGTACTTC.

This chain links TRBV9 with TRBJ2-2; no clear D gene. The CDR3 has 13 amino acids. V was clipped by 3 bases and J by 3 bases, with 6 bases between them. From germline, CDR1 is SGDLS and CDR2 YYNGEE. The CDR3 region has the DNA TGTGCCAGCAGCGCCCAATACACCGGGGAGCTGTTTTTT. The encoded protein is CASSAQYTGELFF.

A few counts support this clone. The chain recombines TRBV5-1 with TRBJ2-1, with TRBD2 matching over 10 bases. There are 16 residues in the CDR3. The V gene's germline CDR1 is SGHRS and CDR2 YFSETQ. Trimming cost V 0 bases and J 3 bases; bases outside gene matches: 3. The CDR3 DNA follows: TGCGCCAGCAGCTTGGAGTCTAGCGGGGGCTACAATGAGCAGTTCTTC. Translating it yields CASSLESSGGYNEQFF.

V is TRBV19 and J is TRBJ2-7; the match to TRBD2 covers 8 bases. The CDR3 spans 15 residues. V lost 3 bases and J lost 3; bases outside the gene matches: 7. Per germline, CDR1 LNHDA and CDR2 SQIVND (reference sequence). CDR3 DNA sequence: TGTGCCAGTAGTATTAGCGGGGAGCCCTTCTACGAGCAGTACTTC. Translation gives CASSISGEPFYEQYF.

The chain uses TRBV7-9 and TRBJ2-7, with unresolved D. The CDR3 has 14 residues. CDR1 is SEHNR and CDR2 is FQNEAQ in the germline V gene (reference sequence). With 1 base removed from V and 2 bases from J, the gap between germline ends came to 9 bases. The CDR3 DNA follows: TGTGCCAGCAGCTTAGGCATGGGGACCTACGAGCAGTACTTC. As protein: CASSLGMGTYEQYF.

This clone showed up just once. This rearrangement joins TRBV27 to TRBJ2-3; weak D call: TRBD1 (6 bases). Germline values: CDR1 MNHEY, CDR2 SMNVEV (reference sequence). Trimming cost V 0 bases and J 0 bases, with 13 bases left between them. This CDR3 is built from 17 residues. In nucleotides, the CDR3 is TGTGCCAGCAGTTTATCCCTGGACAGCTCTAGCACAGATACGCAGTATTTT. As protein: CASSLSLDSSSTDTQYF.

The CDR3 spells CASTTQDRTNYGYTF. The CDR3 DNA is TGTGCCAGCACCACCCAAGACAGGACTAACTATGGCTACACCTTC. The chain employs TRBV5-4 and TRBJ1-2; D may be TRBD1 (6 bases). Per germline, CDR1 SGHNT and CDR2 YYREEE (reference sequence). The CDR3 has 15 amino acids. Trimming stripped 6 bases from V and 0 bases from J, with 15 bases between.

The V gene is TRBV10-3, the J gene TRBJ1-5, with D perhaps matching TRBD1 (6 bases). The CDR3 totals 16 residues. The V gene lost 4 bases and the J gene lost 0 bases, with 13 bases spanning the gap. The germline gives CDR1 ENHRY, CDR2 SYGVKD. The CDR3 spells CAISGQAGYSNQPQHF. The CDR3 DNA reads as TGTGCCATCAGTGGACAGGCGGGTTATAGCAATCAGCCCCAGCATTTT.

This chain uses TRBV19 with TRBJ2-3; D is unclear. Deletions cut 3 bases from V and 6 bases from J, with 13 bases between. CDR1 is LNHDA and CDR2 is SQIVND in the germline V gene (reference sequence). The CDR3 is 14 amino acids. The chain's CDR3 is CASSIHPRTDTQYF. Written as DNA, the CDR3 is TGTGCCAGTAGTATTCACCCCCGAACGGATACGCAGTATTTT.

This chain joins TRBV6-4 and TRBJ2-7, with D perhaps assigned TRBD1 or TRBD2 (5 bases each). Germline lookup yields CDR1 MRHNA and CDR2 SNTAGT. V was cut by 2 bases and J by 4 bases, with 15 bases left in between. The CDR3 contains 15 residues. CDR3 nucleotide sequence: TGTGCCAGCAGTGACCGAATGAGGGACCAGTACGAGCAGTACTTC. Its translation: CASSDRMRDQYEQYF.

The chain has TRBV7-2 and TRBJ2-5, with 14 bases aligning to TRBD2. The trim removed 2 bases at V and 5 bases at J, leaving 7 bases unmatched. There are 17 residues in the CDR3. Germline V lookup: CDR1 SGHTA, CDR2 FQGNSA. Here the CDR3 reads CASSLLTSGGEWETQYF. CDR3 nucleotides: TGTGCCAGCAGCTTATTGACTAGCGGGGGGGAATGGGAGACCCAGTACTTC. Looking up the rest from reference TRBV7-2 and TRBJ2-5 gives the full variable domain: GAGVSQSPSNKVTEKGKDVELRCDPISGHTALYWYRQSLGQGLEFLIYFQGNSAPDKSGLPSDRFSAERTGGSVSTLTIQRTQQEDSAVYLCASSLLTSGGEWETQYFGPGTRLLVL.

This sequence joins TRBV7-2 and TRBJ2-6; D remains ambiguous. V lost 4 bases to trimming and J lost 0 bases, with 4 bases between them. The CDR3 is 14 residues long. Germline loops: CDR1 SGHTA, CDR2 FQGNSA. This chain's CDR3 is CASSSSSGANVLTF. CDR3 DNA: TGTGCCAGCAGCTCCAGCTCTGGGGCCAACGTCCTGACTTTC.

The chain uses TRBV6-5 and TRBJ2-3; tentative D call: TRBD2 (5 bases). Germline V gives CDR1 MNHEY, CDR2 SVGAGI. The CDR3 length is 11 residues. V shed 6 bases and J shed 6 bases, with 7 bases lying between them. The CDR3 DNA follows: TGTGCCAGCAGCCCGGGGGATACGCAGTATTTT. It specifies CASSPGDTQYF.

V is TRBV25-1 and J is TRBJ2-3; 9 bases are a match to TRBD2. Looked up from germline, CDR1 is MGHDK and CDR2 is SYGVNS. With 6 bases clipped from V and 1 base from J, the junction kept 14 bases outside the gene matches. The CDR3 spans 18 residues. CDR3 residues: CASSAGGLAGPGTDTQYF. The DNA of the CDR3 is TGTGCCAGCAGCGCAGGGGGGCTAGCGGGACCTGGCACAGATACGCAGTATTTT.

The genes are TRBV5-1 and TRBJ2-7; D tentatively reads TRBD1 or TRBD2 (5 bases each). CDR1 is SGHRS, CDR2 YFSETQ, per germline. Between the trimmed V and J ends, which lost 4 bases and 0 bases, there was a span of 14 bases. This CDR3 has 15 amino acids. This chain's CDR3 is CASSPFGGASYEQYF. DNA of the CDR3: TGCGCCAGCAGCCCCTTTGGGGGAGCCTCCTACGAGCAGTACTTC.

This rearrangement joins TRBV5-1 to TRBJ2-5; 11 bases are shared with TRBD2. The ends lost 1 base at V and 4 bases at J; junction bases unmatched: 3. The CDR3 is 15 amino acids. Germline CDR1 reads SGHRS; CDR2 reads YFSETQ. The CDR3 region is CASSLSSGGRETQYF. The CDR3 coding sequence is TGCGCCAGCAGCTTGTCTAGCGGGGGGCGAGAGACCCAGTACTTC.

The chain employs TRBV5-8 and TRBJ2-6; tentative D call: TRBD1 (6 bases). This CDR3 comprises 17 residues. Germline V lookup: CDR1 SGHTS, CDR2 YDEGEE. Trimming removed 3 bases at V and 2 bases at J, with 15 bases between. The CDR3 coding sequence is TGTGCCAGCAGCTCCCGAACGGACAGAGCTGGGGCCAACGTCCTGACTTTC. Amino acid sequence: CASSSRTDRAGANVLTF. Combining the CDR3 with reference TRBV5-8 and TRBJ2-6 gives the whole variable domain EAGVTQSPTHLIKTRGQQATLRCSPISGHTSVYWYQQALGLGLQFLLWYDEGEERNRGNFPPRFSGRQFPNYSSELNVNALELEDSALYLCASSSRTDRAGANVLTFGAGSRLTVL.

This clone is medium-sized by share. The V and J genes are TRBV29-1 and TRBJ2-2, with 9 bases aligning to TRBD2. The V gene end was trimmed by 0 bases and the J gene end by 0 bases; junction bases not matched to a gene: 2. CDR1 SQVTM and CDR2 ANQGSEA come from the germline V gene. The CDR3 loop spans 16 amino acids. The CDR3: CSVEEAGGPNTGELFF. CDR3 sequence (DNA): TGCAGCGTTGAAGAAGCGGGGGGCCCGAACACCGGGGAGCTGTTTTTT.

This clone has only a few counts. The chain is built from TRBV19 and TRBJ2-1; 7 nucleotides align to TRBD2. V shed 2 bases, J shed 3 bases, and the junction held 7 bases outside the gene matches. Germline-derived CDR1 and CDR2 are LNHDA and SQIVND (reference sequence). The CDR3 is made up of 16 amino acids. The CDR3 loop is CASSIRSGALYNEQFF. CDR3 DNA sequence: TGTGCCAGTAGTATAAGGAGCGGGGCCCTCTACAATGAGCAGTTCTTC.

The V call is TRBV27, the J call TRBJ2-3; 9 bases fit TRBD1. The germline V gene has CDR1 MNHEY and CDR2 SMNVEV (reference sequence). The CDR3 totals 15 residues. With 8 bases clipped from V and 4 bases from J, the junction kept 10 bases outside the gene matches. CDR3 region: CASRRGQGVPDTQYF. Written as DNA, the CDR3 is TGTGCCAGCCGCCGGGGACAGGGTGTCCCAGATACGCAGTATTTT.

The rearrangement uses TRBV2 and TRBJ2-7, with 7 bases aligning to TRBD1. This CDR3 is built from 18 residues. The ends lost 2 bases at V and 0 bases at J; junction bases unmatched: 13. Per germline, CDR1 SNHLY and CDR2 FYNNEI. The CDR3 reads CASSETLGYRGSSYEQYF. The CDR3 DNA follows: TGTGCCAGCAGTGAAACCCTGGGGTACAGGGGAAGCTCCTACGAGCAGTACTTC.

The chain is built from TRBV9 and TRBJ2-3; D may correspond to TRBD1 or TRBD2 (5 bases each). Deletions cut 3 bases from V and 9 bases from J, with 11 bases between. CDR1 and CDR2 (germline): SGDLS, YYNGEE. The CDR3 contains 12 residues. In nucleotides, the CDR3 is TGTGCCAGCAGCGGCAATGGGGACACGCAGTATTTT. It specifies CASSGNGDTQYF.

The DNA for the CDR3 is TGTGCCAGCAGTGGACAGGGGTTGAGGACAGATACGCAGTATTTT. It is translated as CASSGQGLRTDTQYF. V gene TRBV2 combines with J gene TRBJ2-3; 8 bases are shared with TRBD1. This CDR3 region has 15 residues. With V trimmed by 4 bases and J by 3 bases, 6 bases remained unmatched. Germline V CDR1 and CDR2: SNHLY, FYNNEI.

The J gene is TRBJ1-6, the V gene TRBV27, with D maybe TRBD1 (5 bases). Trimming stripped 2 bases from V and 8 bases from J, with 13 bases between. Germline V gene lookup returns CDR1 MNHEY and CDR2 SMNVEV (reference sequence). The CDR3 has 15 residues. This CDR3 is CASSLGDARYSPLHF. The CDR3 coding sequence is TGTGCCAGCAGTTTAGGGGACGCCAGGTATTCACCCCTCCACTTT.

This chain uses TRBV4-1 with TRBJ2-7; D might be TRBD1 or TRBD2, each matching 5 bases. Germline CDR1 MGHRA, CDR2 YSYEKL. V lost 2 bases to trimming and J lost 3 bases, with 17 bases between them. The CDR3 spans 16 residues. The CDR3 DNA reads TGCGCCAGCAGCCAAATTGTAGAGGGACGGGGCTACGAGCAGTACTTC. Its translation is CASSQIVEGRGYEQYF.